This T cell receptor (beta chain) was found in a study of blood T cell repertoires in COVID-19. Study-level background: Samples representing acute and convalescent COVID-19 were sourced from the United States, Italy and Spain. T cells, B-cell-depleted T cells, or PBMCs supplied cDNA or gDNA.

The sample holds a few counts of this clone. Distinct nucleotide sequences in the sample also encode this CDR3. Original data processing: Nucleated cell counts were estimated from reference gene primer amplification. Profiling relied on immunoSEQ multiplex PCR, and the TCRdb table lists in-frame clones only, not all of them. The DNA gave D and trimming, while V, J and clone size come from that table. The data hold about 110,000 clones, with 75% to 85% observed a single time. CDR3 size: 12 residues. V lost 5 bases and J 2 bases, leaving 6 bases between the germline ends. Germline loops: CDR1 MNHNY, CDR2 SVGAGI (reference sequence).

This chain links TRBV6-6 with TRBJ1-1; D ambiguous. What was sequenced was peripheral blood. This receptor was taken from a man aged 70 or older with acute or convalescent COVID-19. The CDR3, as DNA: TGTGCCAGCAGTACGGTCAACACTGAAGCTTTCTTT. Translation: CASSTVNTEAFF.